This TCR beta chain comes out of a study of T-cell memory formation after mild COVID-19. A 5'RACE reaction primed in the constant segment made cDNA libraries of TCR alpha and TCR beta, and these carried sample barcodes and UMIs. TCRdb re-called the 5' RACE reads with MiXCR, one entry per CDR3 protein. Altogether 200,000 to 300,000 distinct CDR3 sequences are present, roughly a sixth being singletons, with the ten largest covering approximately 20%. Germline lookup yields CDR1 SGHRS and CDR2 YFSETQ. The CDR3 spans 12 residues. The V and J ends lost 10 bases and 5 bases respectively, with 15 bases between them. Concerning this clonotype: Its antigen is not known.

Findings and caveats of the study: The authors did not confirm SARS-CoV-2 specificity of second-wave clones peaking day 37.

The sample was PBMCs or a T cell subset sorted from them (not recorded which). The chain is built from TRBV5-1 and TRBJ1-1; tentative D call: TRBD1 (6 bases). The receptor was isolated from a man between 18 and 35 years old who had mild COVID-19 (a few samples of this study predate the infection). Cell type and time point are not known. The CDR3 sequence is CAVRDTGTEAFF. The CDR3 DNA reads as TGCGCCGTCCGGGACACAGGTACTGAAGCTTTCTTT.